This T cell receptor beta chain was captured in a study of blood T cell repertoires in COVID-19. Looking at the study overall: There were acute and convalescent COVID-19 samples, and they came from the United States, Italy and Spain.

The CDR3 has 15 residues. The germline CDR1 and CDR2 sequences are SGHTA and FQGNSA. Deletions cut 2 bases from V and 12 bases from J, with 23 bases between. As handled by the study authors: Estimation of nucleated cell counts was performed using reference gene primer amplification. The assay was immunoSEQ multiplex PCR, and TCRdb's table has in-frame clones only and misses some. Clone size and V and J calls were adopted from that table, with D and trimming inferred from the DNA. The sample lists roughly 290,000 clones; around 82% were seen once. The receptor comes from a person aged 65 to 79 with COVID-19, enrolled during active disease. The chain recombines TRBV7-2 with TRBJ2-7, with D tentatively TRBD2 (5 bases). Sequenced input: peripheral blood. The DNA for the CDR3 is TGTGCCAGCAGCTTAAATGCGGCTAGCCACATAGGGCGGTACTTC. It translates to CASSLNAASHIGRYF.